The entry below gives a single TCR beta chain sequence along with its context. Its target is unknown. Germline CDR1 reads SEHNR; CDR2 reads FQNEAQ (reference sequence). The CDR3 contains 16 residues. V lost 4 bases, J lost 11 bases, and 26 bases lay in between. This sample was taken from a study of post-analysis software for immune sequencing data. Study results and caveats: Included in a set of four or five TRBV segments more frequent in patients than controls were TRBV5-6, TRBV5-1 and TRBV20-1.

Prepared TCR beta cDNA libraries contained unique molecular identifiers. When about 1 to 11 million T cells were used, they gave approximately 530,000 cDNA molecules. MiXCR, run by TCRdb on the PCR reads, gives a single entry per CDR3 protein. The sample includes 800,000 to 950,000 distinct CDR3 sequences, approximately 57% seen only once; the top ten take around 4.5%. The chain carries TRBV7-9 and TRBJ2-5; D uncertain. The TCR originated in a girl between 5 and 17 years old with multiple sclerosis. Sequencing was performed on blood. CDR3 nucleotides: TGTGCCAGCAGCTCTCCAACCACCTCTTTCGAGTATGAGCAGTACTTC. It encodes CASSSPTTSFEYEQYF.